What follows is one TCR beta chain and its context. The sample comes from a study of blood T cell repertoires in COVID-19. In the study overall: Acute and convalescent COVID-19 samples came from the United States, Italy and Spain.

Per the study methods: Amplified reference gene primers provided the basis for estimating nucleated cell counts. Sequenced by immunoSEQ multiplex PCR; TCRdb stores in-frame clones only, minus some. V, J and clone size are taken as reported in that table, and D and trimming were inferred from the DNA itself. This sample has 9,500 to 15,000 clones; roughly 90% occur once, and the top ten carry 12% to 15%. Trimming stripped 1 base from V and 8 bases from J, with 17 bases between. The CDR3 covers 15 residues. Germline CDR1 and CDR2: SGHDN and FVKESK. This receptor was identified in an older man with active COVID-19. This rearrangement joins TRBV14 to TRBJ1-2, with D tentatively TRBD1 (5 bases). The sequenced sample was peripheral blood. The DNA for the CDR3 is TGTGCCAGCAGCCAAGGCAGTACAGGCCCTGTGGGCTACACCTTC. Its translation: CASSQGSTGPVGYTF. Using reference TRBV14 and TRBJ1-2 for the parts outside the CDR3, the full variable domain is EAGVTQFPSHSVIEKGQTVTLRCDPISGHDNLYWYRRVMGKEIKFLLHFVKESKQDESGMPNNRFLAERTGGTYSTLKVQPAELEDSGVYFCASSQGSTGPVGYTFGSGTRLTVV.